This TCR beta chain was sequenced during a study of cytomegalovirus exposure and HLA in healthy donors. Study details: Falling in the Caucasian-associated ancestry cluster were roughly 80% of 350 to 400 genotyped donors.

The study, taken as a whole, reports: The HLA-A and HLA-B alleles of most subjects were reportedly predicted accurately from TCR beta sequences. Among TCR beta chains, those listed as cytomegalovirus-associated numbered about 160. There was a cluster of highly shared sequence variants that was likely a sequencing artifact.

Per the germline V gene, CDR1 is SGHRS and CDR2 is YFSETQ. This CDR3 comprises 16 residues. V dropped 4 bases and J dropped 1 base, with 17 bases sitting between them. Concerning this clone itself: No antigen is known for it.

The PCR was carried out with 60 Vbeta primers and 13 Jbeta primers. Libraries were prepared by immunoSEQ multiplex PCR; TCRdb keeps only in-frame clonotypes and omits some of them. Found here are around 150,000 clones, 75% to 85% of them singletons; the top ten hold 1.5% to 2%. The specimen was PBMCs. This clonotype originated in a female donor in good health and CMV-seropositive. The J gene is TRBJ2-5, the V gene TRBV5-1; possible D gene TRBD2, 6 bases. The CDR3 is CASSLDMLATQETQYF. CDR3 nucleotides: TGCGCCAGCAGCCTGGATATGCTAGCGACCCAAGAGACCCAGTACTTC.